This TCR beta chain was observed in a study of radiotherapy plus CTLA-4 blockade in lung cancer. Study information: Objective responses were recorded in less than 20% of patients, with disease control recorded in roughly 31%.

Only in-frame clones appear in the TCRdb table, and some are missing; sequencing was by immunoSEQ multiplex PCR. The repertoire holds roughly 110,000 clones, with around 85% as singletons. This sample comprised peripheral blood, obtained from a patient treated with radiotherapy plus ipilimumab. The source is a human donor with non-small cell lung cancer that progressed on radiotherapy plus ipilimumab. Some clones in this sample may be carry-over from other donors' samples.

CDR3: CASSLTGVSPELFF. The CDR3 coding sequence is TGTGCCAGCAGCTTAACGGGCGTGTCTCCGGAGCTGTTTTTT. This rearrangement joins TRBV7-3 to TRBJ2-2; no definite D call. The CDR3 extends over 14 amino acids. The V end lost 0 bases, the J end lost 10 bases, and 12 bases lay between the germline ends. CDR1 and CDR2 from the germline V gene are SGHTA and FQGTGA.